This TCR beta chain was sequenced for a study of cytomegalovirus exposure and HLA in healthy donors. The PCR used 60 Vbeta and 13 Jbeta primers. The assay was immunoSEQ multiplex PCR, and TCRdb's table has in-frame clones only and misses some. The table has under 130,000 clones, around 76% seen once. From germline, CDR1 is SGHTA and CDR2 FQGNSA. V was pared by 0 bases and J by 1 base, with 10 bases between. The CDR3 sequence is 15 residues long. The material sequenced was PBMCs. The TCR comes from a man aged 35-49 years in good health and CMV-seropositive. V usage is TRBV7-2 and J usage is TRBJ2-7; D possibly corresponds to TRBD2 (5 bases). Here the CDR3 reads CASSLAVSVSYEQYF. CDR3 nucleotides: TGTGCCAGCAGCTTAGCGGTTAGCGTTTCCTACGAGCAGTACTTC.